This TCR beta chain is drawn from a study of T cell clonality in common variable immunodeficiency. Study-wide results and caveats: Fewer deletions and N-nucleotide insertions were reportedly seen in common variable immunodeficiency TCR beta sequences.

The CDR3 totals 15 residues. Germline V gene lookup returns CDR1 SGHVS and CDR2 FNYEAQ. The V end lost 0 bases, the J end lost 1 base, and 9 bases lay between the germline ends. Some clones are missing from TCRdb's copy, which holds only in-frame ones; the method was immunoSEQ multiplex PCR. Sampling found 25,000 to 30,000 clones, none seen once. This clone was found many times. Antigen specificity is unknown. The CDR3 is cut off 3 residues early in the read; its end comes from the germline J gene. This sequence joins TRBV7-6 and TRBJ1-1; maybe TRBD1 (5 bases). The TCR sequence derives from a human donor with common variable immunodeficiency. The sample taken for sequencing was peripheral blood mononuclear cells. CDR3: CASSLALGENTEAFF. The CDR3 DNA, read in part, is TGTGCCAGCAGCTTAGCGCTAGGGGAGAACACTGAA.